These 9 T cell receptor beta chains share one sample of origin, sequenced in a study of T cells expressing NK-cell markers. With the 5' RACE reads reprocessed, TCRdb shows one record per CDR3 protein and no DNA. This sample contains 130,000 to 150,000 distinct CDR3 sequences. Sequencing was performed on blood T cells: a sorted CD56 or NKG2C T cell subset, CD4+ or CD8+ T cells, or bulk PBMC T cells (not recorded which). All receptors come from a man between 18 and 35 years old in good health.

The J gene is TRBJ2-3, the V gene TRBV5-5; the TCRdb D gene call, TRBD1, has no DNA to confirm it. Germline V lookup: CDR1 SGHKS, CDR2 YYEKEE (reference sequence). The CDR3 sequence is 17 residues long. The CDR3 sequence is CASSPLVWTGEADTQYF. Variable domain in full (rest from reference TRBV5-5 and TRBJ2-3): DAGVTQSPTHLIKTRGQQVTLRCSPISGHKSVSWYQQVLGQGPQFIFQYYEKEERGRGNFPDRFSARQFPNYSSELNVNALLLGDSALYLCASSPLVWTGEADTQYFGPGTRLTVL.

The V call is TRBV7-9, the J call TRBJ2-1. CDR1 and CDR2 from the germline V gene are SEHNR and FQNEAQ (reference sequence). This CDR3 is built from 15 residues. CDR3: CASSLVADSYNEQFF.

The V call is TRBV4-3, the J call TRBJ2-3; with no DNA, the TCRdb D assignment of TRBD2 cannot be verified. Germline values: CDR1 LGHNA, CDR2 YSLEER. CDR3 size: 17 residues. The CDR3 sequence: CASSQVEGRESADTQYF.

This chain links TRBV5-4 with TRBJ2-7; the TCRdb D gene call, TRBD1, has no DNA to confirm it. Germline CDR1 SGHNT, CDR2 YYREEE (reference sequence). The CDR3 runs to 13 residues. This CDR3 is CASSGTVSYEQYF.

The genes are TRBV11-2 and TRBJ2-7; as DNA is missing, the TRBD2 call by TCRdb cannot be tested. Looked up from germline, CDR1 is SGHAT and CDR2 is FQNNGV. This CDR3 comprises 15 residues. CDR3 sequence: CASSPLAGGPLEQYF. Variable domain in full (rest from reference TRBV11-2 and TRBJ2-7): EAGVAQSPRYKIIEKRQSVAFWCNPISGHATLYWYQQILGQGPKLLIQFQNNGVVDDSQLPKDRFSAERLKGVDSTLKIQPAKLEDSAVYLCASSPLAGGPLEQYFGPGTRLTVT.

The chain uses TRBV6-1 and TRBJ1-2. The CDR3 length is 12 residues. In germline, CDR1 is MNHNS, CDR2 SASEGT. This CDR3 reads CASSGGYYGYTF.

This chain joins TRBV12-3 or TRBV12-4 and TRBJ2-1; TCRdb indicates TRBD1, and absent DNA this call remains unverified. The length of the CDR3 is 15 residues. The CDR3 spells CASSPTGALRNEQFF.

The V call is TRBV13, the J call TRBJ2-3; TCRdb's assignment of TRBD2 cannot be checked, as there is no DNA. Germline lookup yields CDR1 PRHDT and CDR2 FYEKMQ (reference sequence). The CDR3 runs 15 residues. CDR3: CASSPAGSATDTQYF.

The V and J genes are TRBV7-9 and TRBJ2-1. Germline lookup yields CDR1 SEHNR and CDR2 FQNEAQ (reference sequence). The CDR3 length is 13 residues. CDR3 amino acids: CASSADGLDEQFF.